This entry is about one T cell receptor beta chain. The sample comes from a study of cytomegalovirus exposure and HLA in healthy donors. Primers: 60 Vbeta forward and 13 Jbeta reverse. The table came from immunoSEQ multiplex PCR; TCRdb's copy has only in-frame clones and leaves some out. Of 100,000 to 150,000 clones in the sample, roughly four fifths were seen once. This CDR3 comprises 15 residues. Germline values: CDR1 MDHEN, CDR2 SYDVKM. Unmatched junction bases numbered 6, after V lost 6 bases and J lost 0 bases. The rearrangement uses TRBV28 and TRBJ2-7, with 9 positions matching TRBD1. Source material: PBMCs. The receptor was derived from a male donor in good health and CMV-seronegative. The CDR3 nucleotides are TGTGCCAGCAGGTCCGCGACAGGGGGCTCCTACGAGCAGTACTTC. The encoded protein is CASRSATGGSYEQYF.